This TCR beta chain was recorded in a study of blood T cell repertoires in COVID-19. Germline V lookup: CDR1 LGHDT, CDR2 YNNKEL (reference sequence). V trimming: 5 bases; J trimming: 0 bases; junction bases outside the gene matches: 1. CDR3 length: 14 residues. Assignment of participants to cohorts was predicated upon participant-reported clinical history. Clones were read by immunoSEQ multiplex PCR, and TCRdb kept only the in-frame ones, dropping some. The sample carries approximately 260,000 clones, 75% to 95% recorded once. The sample taken for sequencing was PBMCs or T cells enriched from blood (not recorded which). The chain couples TRBV3-1 (or the pseudogene TRBV3-2) to TRBJ2-7; 10 positions agree with TRBD2. The sequence was collected from a woman younger than 30 who had recovered from COVID-19. Here the CDR3 reads CASSVAGGSYEQYF. The CDR3 nucleotides read TGTGCCAGCAGCGTAGCGGGGGGCTCCTACGAGCAGTACTTC.